This T cell receptor beta chain was obtained from a study of T cell responses to AZD1222 COVID-19 vaccine. Overall study results and limits: Clonal diversity may have been underestimated, and the donors were mostly white British, with more females than males.

Assay: immunoSEQ multiplex PCR; the TCRdb copy retains only in-frame clones and omits some. The sample has approximately 150,000 clones; roughly 94% are singletons. Germline CDR1 is WSHSY and CDR2 is SAAADI. The CDR3 is 13 residues long. The V and J ends lost 9 bases and 2 bases respectively, with 13 bases between them. Details on this clone: Its cognate antigen is unknown.

This receptor was identified in an adult in good health. The specimen was peripheral blood, collected on day 0 of AZD1222 vaccination. The chain couples TRBV10-2 to TRBJ1-2; D remains unclear. CDR3 DNA sequence: TGCGCCAGTACTAACCAGGAAAACTATGGCTACACCTTC. It codes for CASTNQENYGYTF.